The clone carrying this T cell receptor beta chain was recorded a few times. This sample was taken from a study of blood T cell repertoires in COVID-19. Study details: COVID-19 samples, acute and convalescent, were from the United States, Italy and Spain. Sources were T cells, B-cell-depleted T cells, or PBMCs; the material itself was cDNA or gDNA.

Under the authors' procedure: Reference gene primers were amplified, and this amplification served to estimate nucleated cell counts. Data came from immunoSEQ multiplex PCR; TCRdb stores just in-frame clones and leaves some out. That table furnishes V, J and clone size, whereas the DNA furnished D and trimming. This repertoire shows about 210,000 clones, about 86% found once; its top ten account for under 3.5%. Trimming at V came to 5 bases and at J to 4 bases, leaving 2 bases not matched to a gene. Germline CDR1 reads SGHRS; CDR2 reads YFSETQ. This CDR3 spans 13 amino acids. The specimen was peripheral blood. The source is a man aged 45-65 years with active or convalescent COVID-19. The chain links TRBV5-1 to TRBJ2-7; 11 nucleotides match TRBD2. CDR3 amino acids: CASRTSGIYEQYF. The CDR3 DNA is TGCGCCAGCAGGACTAGCGGGATTTACGAGCAGTACTTC.